Each of the 18 T cell receptor beta chains below was sequenced from the same sample in a study of T-cell reconstitution after alpha-beta-depleted transplantation in children. Their antigens are not known. Whole-study results and caveats: Newly made T cells mostly supplied T-cell counts and diversity one year after transplant.

Construction of the TCRbeta library involved unique molecular identifiers. TCRdb called the PCR reads again in MiXCR, with one record for every CDR3 protein. The profile shows a few hundred thousand distinct CDR3 sequences, nearly 8% of them singletons. The sequenced sample was peripheral blood, obtained 360 days after TCRalphabeta/CD19-depleted stem cell transplant. The receptors derive from a female patient aged 2-9 years who had a stem cell transplant for Fanconi anemia, so the T cells may come from the graft donor.

This clonotype was observed many times. Written as DNA, the CDR3 is TGTGCCAGCAGCACCGGACAGGGAGCTACGCAGTATTTT. Protein: CASSTGQGATQYF. This rearrangement joins TRBV7-9 to TRBJ2-3, with 8 bases aligning to TRBD1. The CDR3 has 13 amino acids. Germline assignment: CDR1 SEHNR and CDR2 FQNEAQ (reference sequence). J lost 8 bases, V lost 5 bases, and 6 bases had no gene match.

The chain recombines TRBV19 with TRBJ1-1; no clear D gene. The CDR3 loop spans 14 amino acids. From germline, CDR1 is LNHDA and CDR2 SQIVND (reference sequence). V lost 1 base, J lost 1 base, and 7 bases lay in between. The CDR3 bases are TGTGCCAGTAGTATAGCGGGCCAGAACACTGAAGCTTTCTTT. It translates to CASSIAGQNTEAFF.

V gene TRBV6-2 or TRBV6-3 combines with J gene TRBJ1-2; 8 bases agree with TRBD1. V trimming: 7 bases; J trimming: 7 bases; junction bases outside the gene matches: 11. Germline V gene sequence: CDR1 MNHEY, CDR2 SVGEGT. The CDR3 runs to 14 residues. The CDR3 loop reads CASTTDRVRSGYTF. The CDR3 nucleotides are TGTGCCAGCACCACGGACAGGGTGAGAAGTGGCTACACCTTC.

This clonotype showed up just a few times. The chain couples TRBV2 to TRBJ1-6, with TRBD1 matching 9 bases. The CDR3 loop spans 14 amino acids. With V trimmed by 6 bases and J by 9 bases, 6 bases remained unmatched. Germline V gene lookup returns CDR1 SNHLY and CDR2 FYNNEI. The CDR3 region has the DNA TGTGCCAGCAGCTGGGACAGGGATGGTTCACCCCTCCACTTT. Translation gives CASSWDRDGSPLHF.

This clonotype came up many times. The chain couples TRBV5-1 to TRBJ2-2, with a weak D call TRBD2 (5 bases). The CDR3 loop spans 15 amino acids. Germline V lookup: CDR1 SGHRS, CDR2 YFSETQ. V was trimmed by 4 bases and J by 1 base, leaving 11 bases between them. The CDR3 is CASSVGGKNTGELFF. In nucleotides, the CDR3 is TGCGCCAGCAGCGTTGGAGGCAAGAACACCGGGGAGCTGTTTTTT.

In this sample, this clonotype turned up many times. J is TRBJ2-1 and V is TRBV12-3 or TRBV12-4; possibly TRBD2 for D (6 bases). Deletions cut 5 bases from V and 0 bases from J, with 14 bases between. The CDR3 runs to 16 residues. The CDR3 is CASSGSSGPSYNEQFF. The CDR3, as DNA: TGTGCCAGCAGTGGTAGTAGCGGTCCCTCCTACAATGAGCAGTTCTTC.

The chain couples TRBV11-2 to TRBJ2-5, with D perhaps TRBD1 (6 bases). Trimming cost V 5 bases and J 2 bases, with 21 bases left between them. CDR3 length: 17 amino acids. The germline V gene has CDR1 SGHAT and CDR2 FQNNGV. This CDR3 is CASSPSRGRGGQETQYF. Here the CDR3 DNA reads TGTGCCAGCAGCCCCTCCCGCGGCAGGGGCGGACAAGAGACCCAGTACTTC.

On this clonotype: The germline gene is not matched at one end of the junction; a read error may be the cause. The rearrangement joins TRBV11-2 to TRBJ2-6; 8 nucleotides match TRBD2. The CDR3 sequence is 18 residues long. Germline V gene sequence: CDR1 SGHAT, CDR2 FQNNGV. In DNA form, the CDR3 reads TGTGCCAGCAGCACCCTGCGGGGGGCTATCTCTGGGGTCAACGTCCTGACTTTC. Residues: CASSTLRGAISGVNVLTF.

This clonotype was counted many times. J is TRBJ2-7 and V is TRBV28; the match to TRBD1 covers 8 bases. This CDR3 region has 12 residues. Looked up from germline, CDR1 is MDHEN and CDR2 is SYDVKM. This CDR3 reads CASRTGWGEQYV. The CDR3 region has the DNA TGTGCGTCAAGGACAGGGTGGGGGGAGCAGTACGTC.

In this sample, this clonotype turned up many times. The chain couples TRBV11-2 to TRBJ2-1; 14 positions agree with TRBD2. V shed 5 bases and J 0 bases; nucleotides not matched to a gene: 9. Germline loops: CDR1 SGHAT, CDR2 FQNNGV. CDR3 size: 19 residues. CDR3 residues: CASSIRLAGGGNSYNEQFF. In DNA form, the CDR3 reads TGTGCCAGCAGCATCCGACTAGCGGGAGGGGGCAACTCCTACAATGAGCAGTTCTTC.

This clonotype showed up many times. This rearrangement joins TRBV4-3 to TRBJ1-5; D is uncertain. This CDR3 contains 15 residues. V was pared by 0 bases and J by 3 bases, with 9 bases between. Germline V gene sequence: CDR1 LGHNA, CDR2 YSLEER. DNA for the CDR3: TGCGCCAGCAGCCAAGATGGGAAAACCAATCAGCCCCAGCATTTT. It encodes CASSQDGKTNQPQHF.

This clonotype was counted many times. The chain combines TRBV6-2 or TRBV6-3 with TRBJ1-5; the match to TRBD1 covers 7 bases. Per germline, CDR1 MNHEY and CDR2 SVGEGT. This CDR3 has 13 residues. V was clipped by 4 bases and J by 4 bases; unmatched bases: 1. Here the CDR3 DNA reads TGTGCCAGCAGTTCGGACAGGAATCAGCCCCAGCATTTT. The encoded protein is CASSSDRNQPQHF.

The table lists this clonotype with a few counts. This rearrangement joins TRBV7-8 to TRBJ2-2, with 13 bases lining up with TRBD2. Germline CDR1 reads SGHVS; CDR2 reads FQNEAQ. CDR3 length: 16 amino acids. With 6 bases clipped from V and 1 base from J, the junction kept 2 bases outside the gene matches. The CDR3 nucleotides are TGTGCCAGCAGGACTAGCGGGGGGAAGAACACCGGGGAGCTGTTTTTT. Amino acid sequence: CASRTSGGKNTGELFF. Variable domain in full (rest from reference TRBV7-8 and TRBJ2-2): GAGVSQSPRYKVAKRGQDVALRCDPISGHVSLFWYQQALGQGPEFLTYFQNEAQLDKSGLPSDRFFAERPEGSVSTLKIQRTQQEDSAVYLCASRTSGGKNTGELFFGEGSRLTVL.

At least ten counts were recorded for this clonotype. The chain joins TRBV5-1 to TRBJ2-1, with TRBD2 matching 11 bases. CDR1 is SGHRS and CDR2 is YFSETQ in the germline V gene. This CDR3 has 17 residues. V trimming: 0 bases; J trimming: 12 bases; junction bases outside the gene matches: 14. In DNA, the CDR3 is TGCGCCAGCAGCTTGGGGGAACTAGCGGGAGTATCCCTCGCGCAGTTCTTC. Translated, it gives CASSLGELAGVSLAQFF. Complete variable domain (other parts from reference TRBV5-1 and TRBJ2-1): KAGVTQTPRYLIKTRGQQVTLSCSPISGHRSVSWYQQTPGQGLQFLFEYFSETQRNKGNFPGRFSGRQFSNSRSEMNVSTLELGDSALYLCASSLGELAGVSLAQFFGPGTRLTVL.

This chain connects TRBV28 to TRBJ2-7; perhaps TRBD1 as D (6 bases). The germline V gene has CDR1 MDHEN and CDR2 SYDVKM. V shed 1 base and J shed 5 bases, with 9 bases lying between them. The CDR3 is 13 amino acids. CDR3: CASSLSGTHEQYF. The CDR3 DNA follows: TGTGCCAGCAGTTTATCCGGGACACACGAGCAGTACTTC.

A few counts support this clonotype. V gene TRBV15 combines with J gene TRBJ1-1; a possible D gene is TRBD1 (6 bases). This CDR3 comprises 15 residues. Germline V gene data show CDR1 as LNHNV and CDR2 as YYDKDF (reference sequence). Trimming shortened V by 3 bases and J by 3 bases, and 14 bases separated the two germline ends. CDR3 DNA sequence: TGTGCCACCAGCAGTAACAGGGCCTACCACACTGAAGCTTTCTTT. Translated, it gives CATSSNRAYHTEAFF.

The chain combines TRBV7-2 with TRBJ1-2, with D hard to call. V lost 4 bases and J lost 8, with 11 bases in between. The length of the CDR3 is 12 residues. Germline lookup yields CDR1 SGHTA and CDR2 FQGNSA. In nucleotides, the CDR3 is TGTGCCAGCAGCTCAGAGCCTGGCGGCTACACCTTC. It is translated as CASSSEPGGYTF.

This clonotype appeared a few times. The genes are TRBV7-3 and TRBJ2-2; 8 positions agree with TRBD2. The CDR3 extends over 17 amino acids. Germline V gene sequence: CDR1 SGHTA, CDR2 FQGTGA. V dropped 5 bases and J dropped 6; count of bases not matched to a gene: 14. CDR3: CASSPFTPGGDSGELFF. The DNA of the CDR3 is TGTGCCAGCAGCCCCTTTACCCCCGGGGGGGACTCCGGGGAGCTGTTTTTT.